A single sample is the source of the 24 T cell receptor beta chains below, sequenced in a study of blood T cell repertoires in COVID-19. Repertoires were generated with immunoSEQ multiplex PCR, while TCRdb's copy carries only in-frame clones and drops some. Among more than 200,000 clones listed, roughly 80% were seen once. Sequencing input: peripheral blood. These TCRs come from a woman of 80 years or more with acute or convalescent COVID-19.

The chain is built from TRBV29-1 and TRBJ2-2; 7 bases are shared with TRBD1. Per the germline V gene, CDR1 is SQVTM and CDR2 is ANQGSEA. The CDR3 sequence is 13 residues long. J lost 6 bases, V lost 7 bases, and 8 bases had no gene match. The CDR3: CSAGTQGAGELFF. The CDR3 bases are TGCAGCGCCGGAACGCAGGGGGCCGGGGAGCTGTTTTTT.

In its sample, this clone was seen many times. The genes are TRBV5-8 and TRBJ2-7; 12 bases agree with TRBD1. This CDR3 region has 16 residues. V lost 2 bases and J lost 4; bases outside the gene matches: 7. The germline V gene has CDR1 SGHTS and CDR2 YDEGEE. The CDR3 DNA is TGTGCCAGCAGCTTCGGACCGGGACAGGGGGCTTACGAGCAGTACTTC. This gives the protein CASSFGPGQGAYEQYF.

CDR3 amino acids: CAISESALPYEQYF. As DNA, the CDR3 is TGTGCCATCAGTGAGTCAGCTCTTCCCTACGAGCAGTACTTC. This rearrangement joins TRBV10-3 to TRBJ2-7; D unclear. The CDR3 sequence is 14 residues long. Germline-derived CDR1 and CDR2 are ENHRY and SYGVKD. Deletions cut 0 bases from V and 2 bases from J, with 8 bases between.

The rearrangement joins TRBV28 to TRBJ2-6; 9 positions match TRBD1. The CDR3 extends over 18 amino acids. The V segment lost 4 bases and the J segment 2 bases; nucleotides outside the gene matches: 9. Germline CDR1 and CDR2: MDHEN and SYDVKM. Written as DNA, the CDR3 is TGTGCCAGCAGTTGGGGGGACAGGGTGCAGGCTGGGGCCAACGTCCTGACTTTC. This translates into CASSWGDRVQAGANVLTF.

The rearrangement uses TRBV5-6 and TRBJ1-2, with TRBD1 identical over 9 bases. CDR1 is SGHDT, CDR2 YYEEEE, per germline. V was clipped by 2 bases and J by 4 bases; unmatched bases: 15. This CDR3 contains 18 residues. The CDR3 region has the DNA TGTGCCAGCAGCTTACGAGGACAGGGGTCTTTCAGGGCCTATGGCTACACCTTC. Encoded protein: CASSLRGQGSFRAYGYTF.

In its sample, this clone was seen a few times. In DNA, the CDR3 is TGTGCCAGCAGTTCACCACAGGGAGGCTACACCTTC. Translated, it gives CASSSPQGGYTF. The chain is built from TRBV12-3 or TRBV12-4 and TRBJ1-2; possible D gene TRBD1, 6 bases. V lost 4 bases to trimming and J lost 8 bases, with 11 bases between them. The CDR3 is 12 residues long.

The CDR3 region has the DNA TGTGCCAGCACTCGTTTGCAGGGTTTGACTGAAGCTTTCTTT. Encoded protein: CASTRLQGLTEAFF. The J gene is TRBJ1-1, the V gene TRBV6-5; D is possibly TRBD1 (5 bases). CDR3 length: 14 amino acids. Per the germline V gene, CDR1 is MNHEY and CDR2 is SVGAGI. Trimming stripped 7 bases from V and 5 bases from J, with 17 bases between.

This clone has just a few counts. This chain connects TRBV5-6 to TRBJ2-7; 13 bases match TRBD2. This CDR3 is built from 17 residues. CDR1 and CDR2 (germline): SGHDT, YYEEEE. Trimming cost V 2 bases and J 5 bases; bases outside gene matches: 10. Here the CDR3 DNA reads TGTGCCAGCAGCTTAAGACTAGCGGGAGGAAGAGGGCACGAGCAGTACTTC. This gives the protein CASSLRLAGGRGHEQYF.

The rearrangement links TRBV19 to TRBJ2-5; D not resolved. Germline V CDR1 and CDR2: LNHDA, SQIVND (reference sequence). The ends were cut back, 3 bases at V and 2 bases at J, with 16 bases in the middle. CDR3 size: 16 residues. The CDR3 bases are TGTGCCAGTAGTATTTCCATCGGTTCATCACAAGAGACCCAGTACTTC. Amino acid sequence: CASSISIGSSQETQYF.

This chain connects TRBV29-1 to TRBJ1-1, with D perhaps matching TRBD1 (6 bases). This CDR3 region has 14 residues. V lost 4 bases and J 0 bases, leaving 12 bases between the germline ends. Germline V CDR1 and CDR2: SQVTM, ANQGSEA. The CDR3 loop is CSVVLRQVNTEAFF. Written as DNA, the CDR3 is TGCAGCGTTGTACTCAGACAGGTGAACACTGAAGCTTTCTTT.

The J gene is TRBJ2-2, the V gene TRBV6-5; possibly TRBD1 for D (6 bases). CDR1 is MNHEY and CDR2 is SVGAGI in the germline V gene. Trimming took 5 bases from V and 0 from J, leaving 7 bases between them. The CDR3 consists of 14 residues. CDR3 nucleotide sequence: TGTGCCAGCAGTCAGGGGACGAACACCGGGGAGCTGTTTTTT. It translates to CASSQGTNTGELFF.

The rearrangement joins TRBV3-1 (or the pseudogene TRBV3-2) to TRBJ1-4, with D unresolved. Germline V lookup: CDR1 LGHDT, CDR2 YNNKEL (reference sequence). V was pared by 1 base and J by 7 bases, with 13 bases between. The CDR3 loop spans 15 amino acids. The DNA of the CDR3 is TGTGCCAGCAGCCAAGGGAGGCTGATAAGTGAAAAACTGTTTTTT. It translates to CASSQGRLISEKLFF.

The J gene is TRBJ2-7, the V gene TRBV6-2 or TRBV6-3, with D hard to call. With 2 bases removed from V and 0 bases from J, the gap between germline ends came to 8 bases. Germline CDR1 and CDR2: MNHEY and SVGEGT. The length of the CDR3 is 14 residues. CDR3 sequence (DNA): TGTGCCAGCAGTTACAGTGGCCCCTCCTACGAGCAGTACTTC. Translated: CASSYSGPSYEQYF.

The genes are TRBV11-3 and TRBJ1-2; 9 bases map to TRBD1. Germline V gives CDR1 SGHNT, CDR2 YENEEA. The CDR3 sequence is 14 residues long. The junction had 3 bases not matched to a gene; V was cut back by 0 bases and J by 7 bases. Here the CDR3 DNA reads TGTGCCAGCAGCTTAGACGGGACAGGGATTGGCTACACCTTC. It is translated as CASSLDGTGIGYTF. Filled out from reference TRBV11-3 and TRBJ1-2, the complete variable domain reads EAGVVQSPRYKIIEKKQPVAFWCNPISGHNTLYWYLQNLGQGPELLIRYENEEAVDDSQLPKDRFSAERLKGVDSTLKIQPAELGDSAVYLCASSLDGTGIGYTFGSGTRLTVV.

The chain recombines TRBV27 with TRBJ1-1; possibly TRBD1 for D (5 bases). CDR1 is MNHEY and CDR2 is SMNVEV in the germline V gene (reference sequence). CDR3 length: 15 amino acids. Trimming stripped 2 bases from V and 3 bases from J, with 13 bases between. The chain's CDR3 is CASSLSRRVDTEAFF. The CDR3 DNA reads TGTGCCAGCAGTTTAAGTCGCAGGGTGGACACTGAAGCTTTCTTT.

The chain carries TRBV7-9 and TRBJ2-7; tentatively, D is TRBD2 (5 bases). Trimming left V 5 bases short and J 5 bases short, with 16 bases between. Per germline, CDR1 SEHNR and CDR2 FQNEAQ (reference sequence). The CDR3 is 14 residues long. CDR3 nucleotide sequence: TGTGCCAGCAGCCCCTCCTACACGGGAAACGAGCAGTACTTC. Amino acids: CASSPSYTGNEQYF.

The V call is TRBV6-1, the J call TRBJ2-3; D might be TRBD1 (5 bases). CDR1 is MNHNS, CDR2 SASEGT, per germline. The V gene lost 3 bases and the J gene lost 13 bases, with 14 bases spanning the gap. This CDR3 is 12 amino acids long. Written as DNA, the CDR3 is TGTGCCAGCAGTGACAGGCCAGGGCCCGAGTATTTT. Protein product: CASSDRPGPEYF.

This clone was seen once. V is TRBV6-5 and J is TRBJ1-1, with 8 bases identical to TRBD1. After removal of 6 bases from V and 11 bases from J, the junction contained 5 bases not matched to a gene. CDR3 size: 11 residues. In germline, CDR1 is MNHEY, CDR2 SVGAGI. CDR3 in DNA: TGTGCCAGCAGAGGACAGGGTGGGGCTTTCTTT. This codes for CASRGQGGAFF.

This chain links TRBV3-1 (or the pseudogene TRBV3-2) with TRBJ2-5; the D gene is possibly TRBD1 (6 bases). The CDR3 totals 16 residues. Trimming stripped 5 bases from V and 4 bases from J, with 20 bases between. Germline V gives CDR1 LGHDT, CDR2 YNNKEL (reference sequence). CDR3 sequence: CASSTKITGSGETQYF. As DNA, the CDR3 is TGTGCCAGCAGCACAAAAATTACAGGGTCGGGAGAGACCCAGTACTTC.

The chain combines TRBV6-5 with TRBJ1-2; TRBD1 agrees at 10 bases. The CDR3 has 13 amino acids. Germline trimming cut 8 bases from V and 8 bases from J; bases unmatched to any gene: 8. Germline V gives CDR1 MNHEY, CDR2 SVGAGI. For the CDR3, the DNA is TGTGCCAGCGCACGGACAGGGGGATTGGGCTACACCTTC. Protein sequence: CASARTGGLGYTF.

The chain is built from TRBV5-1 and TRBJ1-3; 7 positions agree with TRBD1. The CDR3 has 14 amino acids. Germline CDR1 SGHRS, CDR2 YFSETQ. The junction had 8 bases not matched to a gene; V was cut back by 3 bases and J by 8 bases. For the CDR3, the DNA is TGCGCCAGCAGCTGGCAGGGGGAGCAAGACACCATATATTTT. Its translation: CASSWQGEQDTIYF. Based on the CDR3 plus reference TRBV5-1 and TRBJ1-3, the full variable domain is KAGVTQTPRYLIKTRGQQVTLSCSPISGHRSVSWYQQTPGQGLQFLFEYFSETQRNKGNFPGRFSGRQFSNSRSEMNVSTLELGDSALYLCASSWQGEQDTIYFGEGSWLTVV.

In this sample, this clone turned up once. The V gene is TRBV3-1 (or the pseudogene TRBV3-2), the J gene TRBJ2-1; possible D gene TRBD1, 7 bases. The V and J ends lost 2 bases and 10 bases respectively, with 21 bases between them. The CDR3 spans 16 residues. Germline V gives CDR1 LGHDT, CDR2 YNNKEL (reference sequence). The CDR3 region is CASSQRGRREVGEQFF. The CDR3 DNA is TGTGCCAGCAGCCAAAGGGGGCGGCGGGAAGTAGGGGAGCAGTTCTTC.

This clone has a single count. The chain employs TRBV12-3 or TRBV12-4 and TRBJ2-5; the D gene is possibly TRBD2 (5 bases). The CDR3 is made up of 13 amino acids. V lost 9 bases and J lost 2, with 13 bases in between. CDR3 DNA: TGTGCCAGTCGTCGAGGGCGACAAGAGACCCAGTACTTC. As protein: CASRRGRQETQYF.

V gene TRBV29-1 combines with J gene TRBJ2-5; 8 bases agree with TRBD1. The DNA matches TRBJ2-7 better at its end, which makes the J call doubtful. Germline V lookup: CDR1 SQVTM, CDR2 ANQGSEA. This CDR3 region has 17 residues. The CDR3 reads CSVEDMGRGGQGGEQYF. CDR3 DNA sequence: TGCAGCGTTGAAGATATGGGGCGGGGTGGACAGGGCGGCGAGCAGTACTTC.